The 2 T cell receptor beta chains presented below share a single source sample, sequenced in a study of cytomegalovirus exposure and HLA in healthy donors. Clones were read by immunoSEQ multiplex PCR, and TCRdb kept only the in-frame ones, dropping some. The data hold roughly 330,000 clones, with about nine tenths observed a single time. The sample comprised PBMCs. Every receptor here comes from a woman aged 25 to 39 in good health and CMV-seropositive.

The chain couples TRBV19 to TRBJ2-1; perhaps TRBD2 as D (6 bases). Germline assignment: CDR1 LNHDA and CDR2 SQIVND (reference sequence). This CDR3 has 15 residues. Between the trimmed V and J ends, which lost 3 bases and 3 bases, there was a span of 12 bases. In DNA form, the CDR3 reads TGTGCCAGTAGTATGGCCGGGAGCAACTACAATGAGCAGTTCTTC. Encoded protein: CASSMAGSNYNEQFF.

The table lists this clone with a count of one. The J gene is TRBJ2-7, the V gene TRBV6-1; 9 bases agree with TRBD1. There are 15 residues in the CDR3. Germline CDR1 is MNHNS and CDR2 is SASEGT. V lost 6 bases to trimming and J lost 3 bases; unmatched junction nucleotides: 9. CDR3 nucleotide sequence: TGTGCCAGCAGGGCGGGACAGGGTCTCATCTACGAGCAGTACTTC. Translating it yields CASRAGQGLIYEQYF.